This is a list of T cell receptor beta chains from one sample in a study of blood T cells in healthy people across ages. TCRdb called the 5' RACE reads again in MiXCR, with one record for every CDR3 protein. This repertoire shows about 970,000 distinct CDR3 sequences, roughly 51% found once; its top ten account for about 21%. Source material: blood. The receptors were gathered from a woman in her fifties or sixties in good health. Both conserved end residues are part of each CDR3. The D gene is left open where the match is weak. Size values are once, few and many counts, or a class for expanded clones, and some rows have none.

J gene: TRBJ2-7; D gene: TRBD2; clone size: .; V gene: TRBV20-1; CDR3 protein: CSALAGRSSYEQYF; CDR3 DNA: TGCAGTGCCTTAGCGGGACGAAGCTCCTACGAGCAGTACTTC
J gene: TRBJ2-1; D gene: .; clone size: many; V gene: TRBV29-1; CDR3 protein: CSVREGGGNEQFF; CDR3 DNA: TGCAGCGTTCGCGAGGGGGGAGGCAATGAGCAGTTCTTC
J gene: TRBJ2-5; D gene: .; clone size: .; V gene: TRBV5-1; CDR3 protein: CASKNRGDQETQYF; CDR3 DNA: TGCGCCAGCAAGAATCGTGGAGACCAAGAGACCCAGTACTTC
J gene: TRBJ2-7; D gene: .; clone size: few; V gene: TRBV28; CDR3 protein: CASSTPRYSYEQYF; CDR3 DNA: TGTGCCAGCAGTACCCCTCGTTACTCCTACGAGCAGTACTTC
J gene: TRBJ1-3; D gene: .; clone size: .; V gene: TRBV4-1; CDR3 protein: CASSQVSRGNTIYF; CDR3 DNA: TGCGCCAGCAGCCAAGTTTCCCGGGGAAACACCATATATTTT
J gene: TRBJ2-7; D gene: TRBD1; clone size: .; V gene: TRBV25-1; CDR3 protein: CASSHRGHEQYF; CDR3 DNA: TGTGCCAGCAGTCACAGGGGACACGAGCAGTACTTC
J gene: TRBJ1-4; D gene: TRBD1; clone size: .; V gene: TRBV6-5; CDR3 protein: CASSYGTGGATNEKLFF; CDR3 DNA: TGTGCCAGCAGTTACGGGACAGGAGGAGCAACTAATGAAAAACTGTTTTTT
J gene: TRBJ2-3; D gene: .; clone size: once; V gene: TRBV19; CDR3 protein: CASIYSSTDTQYF; CDR3 DNA: TGTGCCAGTATTTATTCTAGCACAGATACGCAGTATTTT
J gene: TRBJ2-1; D gene: .; clone size: .; V gene: TRBV4-1; CDR3 protein: CASSHPGGSGFSRYQFF; CDR3 DNA: TGCGCCAGCAGCCACCCAGGAGGGAGTGGGTTTAGTCGTTATCAGTTCTTC
J gene: TRBJ2-3; D gene: .; clone size: .; V gene: TRBV7-9; CDR3 protein: CASSPDGHTDTQYF; CDR3 DNA: TGTGCCAGCAGCCCAGACGGACACACAGATACGCAGTATTTT
J gene: TRBJ2-7; D gene: TRBD2; clone size: .; V gene: TRBV4-1; CDR3 protein: CASSQTSGRADEQYF; CDR3 DNA: TGCGCCAGCAGCCAAACTAGCGGGAGGGCTGACGAGCAGTACTTC
J gene: TRBJ2-1; D gene: .; clone size: .; V gene: TRBV5-1; CDR3 protein: CASRPLPDPSYNEQFF; CDR3 DNA: TGCGCCAGCAGACCTCTGCCGGACCCCTCCTACAATGAGCAGTTCTTC
J gene: TRBJ2-5; D gene: TRBD2; clone size: .; V gene: TRBV13; CDR3 protein: CASSFGRATSARGETQYF; CDR3 DNA: TGTGCCAGCAGCTTCGGCCGCGCGACTAGCGCTCGGGGAGAGACCCAGTACTTC
J gene: TRBJ1-4; D gene: .; clone size: .; V gene: TRBV20-1; CDR3 protein: CSARDTEGWGEKLFF; CDR3 DNA: TGCAGTGCTAGAGACACAGAGGGTTGGGGCGAAAAACTGTTTTTT
J gene: TRBJ2-1; D gene: TRBD2; clone size: .; V gene: TRBV4-1; CDR3 protein: CASSLIHMTSGRADEQFF; CDR3 DNA: TGCGCCAGCAGCCTTATCCATATGACTAGCGGGAGGGCGGATGAGCAGTTCTTC
J gene: TRBJ2-7; D gene: .; clone size: few; V gene: TRBV5-1; CDR3 protein: CASSVTNSYEQYF; CDR3 DNA: TGCGCCAGCAGCGTCACAAACTCCTACGAGCAGTACTTC
J gene: TRBJ2-7; D gene: .; clone size: .; V gene: TRBV7-2; CDR3 protein: CASRPTSRLNYEQYF; CDR3 DNA: TGTGCCAGCAGACCTACGAGTCGCCTCAACTACGAGCAGTACTTC
J gene: TRBJ2-7; D gene: TRBD1; clone size: .; V gene: TRBV18; CDR3 protein: CASSRDRDPWEQYF; CDR3 DNA: TGTGCCAGCTCACGGGACAGGGACCCTTGGGAGCAGTACTTC
J gene: TRBJ2-1; D gene: .; clone size: .; V gene: TRBV9; CDR3 protein: CASSVMGSDNGQFF; CDR3 DNA: TGTGCCAGCAGCGTAATGGGTTCGGATAATGGGCAGTTCTTC
J gene: TRBJ2-5; D gene: .; clone size: many; V gene: TRBV20-1; CDR3 protein: CSARKQETQYF; CDR3 DNA: TGCAGTGCTAGGAAACAAGAGACCCAGTACTTC
J gene: TRBJ2-7; D gene: TRBD1; clone size: .; V gene: TRBV6-1; CDR3 protein: CASGQGQSGEQYF; CDR3 DNA: TGTGCCAGCGGCCAGGGACAGAGCGGCGAGCAGTACTTC
J gene: TRBJ2-3; D gene: TRBD1; clone size: .; V gene: TRBV4-1; CDR3 protein: CASSPSGTGDMTDTQYF; CDR3 DNA: TGCGCCAGCAGTCCATCCGGGACAGGAGATATGACAGATACGCAGTATTTT
J gene: TRBJ1-2; D gene: TRBD1; clone size: .; V gene: TRBV28; CDR3 protein: CAVLETGYGYTF; CDR3 DNA: TGTGCCGTACTGGAGACAGGGTATGGCTACACCTTC
J gene: TRBJ2-3; D gene: TRBD2; clone size: once; V gene: TRBV5-8; CDR3 protein: CASSTGLAGGLEAQYF; CDR3 DNA: TGTGCCAGCAGTACGGGACTAGCGGGCGGGCTCGAGGCGCAGTATTTT
J gene: TRBJ2-1; D gene: TRBD1; clone size: .; V gene: TRBV5-1; CDR3 protein: CASSPRGTGGNEQFF; CDR3 DNA: TGCGCCAGCAGCCCGCGGGGGACAGGGGGAAATGAGCAGTTCTTC